The 9 T cell receptor beta chains below all came from one sample that was sequenced in a study of Ad26.COV2.S vaccination and SARS-CoV-2 variants. Sequenced by immunoSEQ multiplex PCR; TCRdb stores in-frame clones only, minus some. Of approximately 400,000 clones listed, about four fifths are singletons. Specified treatment: around 19 received Ad26.COV2.S at low or high dose, single or two shots; about 5 received placebo; per-sample allocation not given. On day 63 after the first injection, vaccine and placebo recipients gave samples. Material: peripheral blood, obtained in a trial of Ad26.COV2.S vaccine versus placebo. The receptors here all came from a person aged 18-60 years who received the Ad26.COV2.S COVID-19 vaccine or a placebo.

The rearrangement uses TRBV5-4 and TRBJ1-1; D might be TRBD1 (5 bases). Trimming left V 4 bases short and J 3 bases short, with 16 bases between. CDR3 size: 15 residues. CDR1 is SGHNT and CDR2 is YYREEE in the germline V gene (reference sequence). CDR3 loop: CASSTLGQFDTEAFF. DNA for the CDR3: TGTGCCAGCAGCACGCTAGGACAATTCGACACTGAAGCTTTCTTT.

This clone appeared a few times. The V gene is TRBV5-1, the J gene TRBJ2-3; no clear D. The CDR3 has 14 residues. V lost 4 bases, J lost 2 bases, and 11 bases lay in between. The V gene's germline CDR1 is SGHRS and CDR2 YFSETQ. CDR3 region: CASSPQMITDTQYF. Written as DNA, the CDR3 is TGCGCCAGCAGCCCTCAGATGATCACAGATACGCAGTATTTT.

Of note for this clone: Other DNA sequences from this sample encode an identical CDR3 as well. The chain links TRBV12-3 or TRBV12-4 to TRBJ1-2; D remains unclear. The V and J ends lost 1 base and 6 bases respectively, with 3 bases between them. The CDR3 spans 11 residues. The CDR3 bases are TGTGCCAGCAGTTTAGGGAATGGCTACACCTTC. Its translation: CASSLGNGYTF.

The chain combines TRBV7-8 with TRBJ2-7; D unresolved. This CDR3 is 11 amino acids long. Germline-derived CDR1 and CDR2 are SGHVS and FQNEAQ. The V and J ends lost 5 bases and 6 bases respectively, with 8 bases between them. The CDR3 reads CASSPDREQYF. The CDR3 DNA reads as TGTGCCAGCAGCCCCGATCGCGAGCAGTACTTC.

This clone turned up a few times. The chain carries TRBV2 and TRBJ2-7, with D perhaps matching TRBD2 (7 bases). Per the germline V gene, CDR1 is SNHLY and CDR2 is FYNNEI. Trimming took off 8 bases at V and 5 bases at J, with 16 bases between the two ends. There are 13 residues in the CDR3. CDR3 nucleotide sequence: TGTGCCAGCGAAGGGGGGGGAGTCGACGAGCAGTACTTC. Its protein is CASEGGGVDEQYF.

The J gene is TRBJ1-5, the V gene TRBV3-1 (or the pseudogene TRBV3-2), with D uncertain. The CDR3 consists of 14 residues. Germline values: CDR1 LGHDT, CDR2 YNNKEL (reference sequence). Deletions cut 6 bases from V and 4 bases from J, with 13 bases between. For the CDR3, the DNA is TGTGCCAGCAGGCGTAGGTACGGAAATCAGCCCCAGCATTTT. Encoded protein: CASRRRYGNQPQHF.

The rearrangement uses TRBV19 and TRBJ1-3; D is unresolved. This CDR3 has 12 amino acids. V gave up 11 bases and J gave up 4 bases, with 12 bases separating them. The V gene's germline CDR1 is LNHDA and CDR2 SQIVND (reference sequence). The CDR3 sequence: CAAEGNGNTIYF. CDR3 nucleotides: TGTGCCGCGGAGGGTAACGGAAACACCATATATTTT.

This chain connects TRBV24-1 to TRBJ2-5, with a tentative D call TRBD2 (5 bases). The CDR3 has 15 amino acids. Trimming pared 3 bases from V and 2 bases from J, leaving 12 bases between. Germline lookup yields CDR1 KGHDR and CDR2 SFDVKD. CDR3 nucleotides: TGTGCCACCAGTGATCCGCGGGCACTTCAAGAGACCCAGTACTTC. It encodes CATSDPRALQETQYF.

This chain uses TRBV12-5 with TRBJ1-1; D is undetermined. This CDR3 region has 11 residues. The V end was cut by 7 bases, the J end by 11 bases, with 14 bases between. Germline V gene sequence: CDR1 LGHNT, CDR2 FRNRAP. CDR3 amino acids: CASALRIRAFF. CDR3 nucleotide sequence: TGTGCTAGTGCCCTGAGAATACGGGCTTTCTTT.